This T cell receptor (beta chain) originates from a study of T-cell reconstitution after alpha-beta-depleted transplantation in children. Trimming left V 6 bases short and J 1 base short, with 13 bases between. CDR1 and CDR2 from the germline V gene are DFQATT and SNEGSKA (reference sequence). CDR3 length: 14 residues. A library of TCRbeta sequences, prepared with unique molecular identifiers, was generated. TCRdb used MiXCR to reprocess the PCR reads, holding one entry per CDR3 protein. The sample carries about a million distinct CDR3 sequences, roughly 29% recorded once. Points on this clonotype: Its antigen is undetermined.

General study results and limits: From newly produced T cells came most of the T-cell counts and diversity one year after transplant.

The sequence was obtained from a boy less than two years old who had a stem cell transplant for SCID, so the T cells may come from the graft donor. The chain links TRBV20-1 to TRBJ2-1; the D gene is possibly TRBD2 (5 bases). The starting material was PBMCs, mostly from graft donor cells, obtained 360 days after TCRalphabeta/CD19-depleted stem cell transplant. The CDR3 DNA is TGCAGTGCCCTTCCGGGGAATTCCTACAATGAGCAGTTCTTC. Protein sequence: CSALPGNSYNEQFF.